The sample holds one count of the clone carrying this T cell receptor beta chain. These data belong to a study of technical replicates of blood from a handful of donors. V was trimmed by 8 bases and J by 2 bases, leaving 16 bases between them. The germline V gene encodes CDR1 MDHEN and CDR2 SYDVKM. The CDR3 runs 14 residues. Clones were read by immunoSEQ multiplex PCR, and TCRdb kept only the in-frame ones, dropping some. The table shows under 70,000 clones, with 92% occurring only once. The genes are TRBV28 and TRBJ2-7; D uncertain. This TCR came from a human donor in good health. Sequenced input: T cells isolated from PBMCs. The CDR3 coding sequence is TGTGCCAGCCGAACCGGGTCTTTTACCTACGAGCAGTACTTC. This gives the protein CASRTGSFTYEQYF.